These T cell receptor beta chains were read from a single sample in a study of regulatory T cells in long-lasting Graves disease. MiXCR was run by TCRdb on the multiplex PCR reads, yielding one entry per CDR3 protein. The table has fewer than 550,000 distinct CDR3 sequences, 16% seen once. These data are also associated with another study on T cells in Graves' hyperthyroidism and ophthalmopathy.

This specimen was peripheral blood mononuclear cells (PBMCs), taken at new diagnosis, from a patient treated with antithyroid drugs. These TCRs come from a woman aged 18-29 years with Graves disease. Each CDR3 is given with its conserved first and last residue. A D gene is named only where the DNA matches it firmly. Clone sizes are given selectively: once, few, many, or a class where the clone is expanded.

clone_size | d_call | j_call | v_call | cdr3_aa | cdr3_nt
- | - | TRBJ1-4 | TRBV7-2 | CASSLMEATNEKLFF | TGTGCCAGCAGCTTAATGGAAGCAACTAATGAAAAACTGTTTTTT
few | TRBD1 | TRBJ1-3 | TRBV20-1 | CSARKDRDERTIYF | TGCAGTGCTAGAAAGGACAGGGACGAAAGGACCATATATTTT
many | - | TRBJ2-7 | TRBV7-9 | CASVFIGSSYEQYF | TGTGCCAGCGTTTTCATCGGGAGCTCCTACGAGCAGTACTTC
many | - | TRBJ1-5 | TRBV7-8 | CASSLSPHSSNQPQHF | TGTGCCAGCAGCTTAAGTCCGCATTCCAGCAATCAGCCCCAGCATTTT
- | TRBD2 | TRBJ2-1 | TRBV10-3 | CAISEALTSLAGNEQFF | TGTGCCATCAGTGAGGCCCTGACTAGCTTAGCGGGCAATGAGCAGTTCTTC
- | - | TRBJ2-5 | TRBV5-4 | CASSQRQITQETQYF | TGTGCCAGCAGCCAGCGACAGATAACACAAGAGACCCAGTACTTC
many | - | TRBJ1-1 | TRBV30 | CAWSVNRNTEAFF | TGTGCCTGGAGTGTAAACAGGAACACTGAAGCTTTCTTT
many | TRBD2 | TRBJ2-5 | TRBV7-2 | CASSLGPTSGQETQYF | TGTGCCAGCAGCTTAGGCCCGACTAGCGGTCAAGAGACCCAGTACTTC
- | - | TRBJ1-1 | TRBV4-3 | CASSQEPDGTEAFF | TGCGCCAGCAGCCAAGAGCCGGACGGCACTGAAGCTTTCTTT
many | - | TRBJ2-7 | TRBV24-1 | CATSDSGSYEQYF | TGTGCCACCAGTGACTCAGGGTCCTACGAGCAGTACTTC
- | TRBD1 | TRBJ2-5 | TRBV27 | CASSLRGWDRNYQETQYF | TGTGCCAGCAGTCTACGAGGCTGGGACAGAAACTATCAAGAGACCCAGTACTTC
many | - | TRBJ2-3 | TRBV7-9 | CASSWQDGTDTQYF | TGTGCCAGCAGCTGGCAGGACGGCACAGATACGCAGTATTTT
many | - | TRBJ2-7 | TRBV30 | CAWSVAVIYEQYF | TGTGCCTGGAGTGTAGCCGTTATCTACGAGCAGTACTTC
many | - | TRBJ2-7 | TRBV7-9 | CASSYDRDEQYF | TGTGCCAGCAGCTACGACAGAGACGAGCAGTACTTC
- | - | TRBJ2-2 | TRBV2 | CASSHSGGANTGELFF | TGTGCCAGCAGCCATTCCGGGGGCGCGAACACCGGGGAGCTGTTTTTT
- | - | TRBJ1-4 | TRBV19 | CASSSVPRNEKLFF | TGTGCCAGTAGTAGCGTACCAAGAAATGAAAAACTGTTTTTT
many | - | TRBJ2-1 | TRBV28 | CASSFSWTATTYNEQFF | TGTGCCAGCAGTTTCTCCTGGACCGCGACTACCTACAATGAGCAGTTCTTC
- | - | TRBJ2-5 | TRBV6-1 | CASKDSLSDFQETQYF | TGTGCCAGCAAAGATAGTTTGAGCGACTTCCAAGAGACCCAGTACTTC
- | TRBD2 | TRBJ2-1 | TRBV30 | CAWGGLAGDNEQFF | TGTGCCTGGGGTGGACTAGCGGGAGACAATGAGCAGTTCTTC
many | - | TRBJ2-1 | TRBV9 | CASSRQAIMSYNEQFF | TGTGCCAGCAGCCGACAGGCGATAATGTCCTACAATGAGCAGTTCTTC
many | - | TRBJ2-7 | TRBV28 | CASSLWAETYEQYF | TGTGCCAGCAGTCTATGGGCAGAGACCTACGAGCAGTACTTC
- | - | TRBJ1-5 | TRBV15 | CATSTGQSYQPQHF | TGTGCCACCAGCACCGGACAGAGTTATCAGCCCCAGCATTTT
many | TRBD2 | TRBJ2-5 | TRBV28 | CASSLWLAGAQETQYF | TGTGCCAGCAGTTTATGGCTAGCGGGGGCACAAGAGACCCAGTACTTC
many | TRBD2 | TRBJ2-5 | TRBV20-1 | CSARDRLLAGGETQYF | TGCAGTGCTAGAGACCGCCTACTAGCGGGAGGAGAGACCCAGTACTTC
many | - | TRBJ1-1 | TRBV6-2/TRBV6-3 | CASSYSRPKIAGTEAFF | TGTGCCAGCAGTTACTCGAGACCTAAAATTGCCGGGACTGAAGCTTTCTTT
few | TRBD2 | TRBJ2-5 | TRBV20-1 | CSVIRGGRSTETQYF | TGCAGTGTCATTAGGGGCGGGAGGAGTACGGAGACCCAGTACTTC
many | TRBD1 | TRBJ2-3 | TRBV27 | CASSPGQGAADTQYF | TGTGCCAGCAGCCCGGGACAGGGGGCGGCAGATACGCAGTATTTT
many | TRBD1 | TRBJ2-1 | TRBV7-2 | CASRPQGAYNEQFF | TGTGCCAGCAGACCACAGGGGGCGTACAATGAGCAGTTCTTC
many | - | TRBJ1-3 | TRBV28 | CASSFWGRPISGNTIYF | TGTGCCAGCAGTTTTTGGGGTAGGCCGATCTCTGGAAACACCATATATTTT
many | TRBD2 | TRBJ2-1 | TRBV7-9 | CASSLGLAGSDEQFF | TGTGCCAGCAGCTTAGGGTTAGCGGGATCTGATGAGCAGTTCTTC
many | TRBD2 | TRBJ2-7 | TRBV20-1 | CSANLPGSGRAGEQYF | TGCAGTGCTAACCTCCCCGGGAGCGGGAGGGCCGGTGAGCAGTACTTC
- | TRBD2 | TRBJ2-7 | TRBV12-3/TRBV12-4 | CASSHKGLAGGPYEQYF | TGTGCCAGCAGCCACAAGGGACTAGCGGGAGGGCCCTACGAGCAGTACTTC
- | TRBD1 | TRBJ2-7 | TRBV9 | CANSVAYRGTEQYF | TGTGCCAACAGCGTAGCTTACAGGGGAACCGAGCAGTACTTC
many | TRBD1 | TRBJ2-5 | TRBV7-2 | CASSLGARGYETQYF | TGTGCCAGCAGCTTGGGGGCCAGGGGGTATGAGACCCAGTACTTC
- | TRBD2 | TRBJ2-3 | TRBV7-6 | CASSPWTSGRSADTQYF | TGTGCCAGCAGCCCATGGACTAGCGGGAGGTCCGCAGATACGCAGTATTTT
many | - | TRBJ2-1 | TRBV3-1 | CASSQLSSSYNEQFF | TGTGCCAGCAGCCAACTTTCTAGCTCCTACAATGAGCAGTTCTTC
- | - | TRBJ2-7 | TRBV18 | CASSGGPYEQYF | TGTGCCAGCTCCGGGGGCCCCTACGAGCAGTACTTC
- | - | TRBJ2-2 | TRBV9 | CASSPVALAGDTGELFF | TGTGCCAGCAGCCCTGTGGCACTAGCTGGGGACACCGGGGAGCTGTTTTTT
many | TRBD2 | TRBJ2-7 | TRBV6-2/TRBV6-3 | CASSSFSGSSYEQYF | TGTGCCAGCAGTTCCTTTAGCGGGAGCTCCTACGAGCAGTACTTC
few | TRBD1 | TRBJ1-1 | TRBV4-1 | CASSLQPNRGITEAFF | TGCGCCAGCAGCCTACAACCCAACAGGGGGATCACTGAAGCTTTCTTT
many | TRBD2 | TRBJ2-3 | TRBV7-2 | CASSLEAGGSTDTQYF | TGTGCCAGCAGCTTAGAAGCGGGAGGGAGCACAGATACGCAGTATTTT
many | - | TRBJ2-7 | TRBV7-9 | CASSLYLGEQYF | TGTGCCAGCAGCTTATATCTGGGCGAGCAGTACTTC
many | TRBD1 | TRBJ2-1 | TRBV11-2 | CASSLVQGAAYNEQFF | TGTGCCAGCAGCTTAGTCCAGGGGGCAGCCTACAATGAGCAGTTCTTC
few | - | TRBJ2-1 | TRBV13 | CASSPGAVYNEQFF | TGTGCCAGCAGCCCAGGGGCAGTTTACAATGAGCAGTTCTTC
many | - | TRBJ1-6 | TRBV28 | CASSLGRGDSPLHF | TGTGCCAGCAGTTTAGGCAGGGGAGATTCACCCCTCCACTTT
few | - | TRBJ2-1 | TRBV29-1 | CSVGSYSYNEQFF | TGCAGCGTTGGCTCTTACTCCTACAATGAGCAGTTCTTC
- | - | TRBJ1-5 | TRBV6-2/TRBV6-3 | CASSYSGVGAQHF | TGTGCCAGCAGTTACTCCGGGGTTGGAGCCCAGCATTTT
few | TRBD2 | TRBJ2-2 | TRBV6-1 | CASGTRRTGELFF | TGTGCCTCCGGGACTAGGAGAACCGGGGAGCTGTTTTTT